The 25 T cell receptor beta chains below were found in one sample sequenced in a study of T-cell reconstitution after alpha-beta-depleted transplantation in children. Library preparation (for TCRbeta) was performed with unique molecular identifiers. MiXCR, applied by TCRdb to the PCR reads, yields one record per CDR3 protein. The table shows roughly 500,000 distinct CDR3 sequences, with roughly a tenth occurring only once. Material: PBMCs, obtained before TCRalphabeta/CD19-depleted stem cell transplant. The receptors stem from a child aged 2 to 10 with inherited bone marrow failure, due to receive a stem cell transplant.

The chain couples TRBV18 to TRBJ2-7; D not certain. There are 13 residues in the CDR3. Trimming shortened V by 3 bases and J by 4 bases, and 10 bases separated the two germline ends. CDR1 is KGHSH, CDR2 LQKENI, per germline. The chain's CDR3 is CASSPPIKYEQYF. CDR3 DNA: TGTGCCAGCTCACCCCCGATAAAGTACGAGCAGTACTTC. Drawing the rest from reference TRBV18 and TRBJ2-7, the complete variable domain is NAGVMQNPRHLVRRRGQEARLRCSPMKGHSHVYWYRQLPEEGLKFMVYLQKENIIDESGMPKERFSAEFPKEGPSILRIQQVVRGDSAAYFCASSPPIKYEQYFGPGTRLTVT.

The chain is built from TRBV20-1 and TRBJ2-7; 14 bases agree with TRBD2. Germline V CDR1 and CDR2: DFQATT, SNEGSKA (reference sequence). This CDR3 has 18 residues. V dropped 6 bases and J dropped 7; count of bases not matched to a gene: 20. Here the CDR3 reads CSAIGGGTSGSGLMEQYF. Written as DNA, the CDR3 is TGCAGTGCGATCGGTGGGGGGACTAGCGGGAGTGGGTTGATGGAGCAGTACTTC.

In its sample, this clonotype was seen a few times. The rearrangement links TRBV12-3 or TRBV12-4 to TRBJ1-3, with 7 bases lining up with TRBD1. The length of the CDR3 is 16 residues. Trimming removed 4 bases from V and 0 bases from J; junction bases left unmatched: 6. CDR3 amino acids: CASSSIDRDSGNTIYF. The CDR3 DNA reads as TGTGCCAGCAGTTCGATCGACAGGGACTCTGGAAACACCATATATTTT.

This chain uses TRBV5-6 with TRBJ1-2; TRBD1 matches at 12 bases. The junction had 12 bases not matched to a gene; V was cut back by 4 bases and J by 8 bases. The CDR3 is 16 residues long. Germline CDR1 reads SGHDT; CDR2 reads YYEEEE. Written as DNA, the CDR3 is TGTGCCAGCAGCCAACCCGGGACAGGGGGCTTATGGGGCTACACCTTC. It codes for CASSQPGTGGLWGYTF.

The gene calls are TRBV6-1 and TRBJ2-7, with D perhaps TRBD2 (6 bases). V lost 3 bases and J 2 bases, leaving 17 bases between the germline ends. CDR1 and CDR2 from the germline V gene are MNHNS and SASEGT. The CDR3 is 16 amino acids. In nucleotides, the CDR3 is TGTGCCAGCAGTGAGGCGCCACTAGCAATCCCCTACGAGCAGTACTTC. Protein product: CASSEAPLAIPYEQYF.

V and J are TRBV11-1 and TRBJ2-2, with 9 bases fitting TRBD1. Germline assignment: CDR1 SGHAT and CDR2 FQDESV (reference sequence). The ends lost 0 bases at V and 2 bases at J; junction bases unmatched: 7. The CDR3 consists of 18 residues. CDR3 sequence: CASSLALDTGGNTGELFF. CDR3 in DNA: TGTGCCAGCAGCTTAGCCCTCGATACAGGGGGCAACACCGGGGAGCTGTTTTTT.

The genes are TRBV6-6 and TRBJ2-7; D remains ambiguous. The CDR3 spans 13 residues. Germline values: CDR1 MNHNY, CDR2 SVGAGI (reference sequence). The V and J ends lost 0 bases and 6 bases respectively, with 9 bases between them. As DNA, the CDR3 is TGTGCCAGCAGTTACTCGTCGAGAGGCGAGCAGTACTTC. This translates into CASSYSSRGEQYF.

This clonotype has ten or more counts. The V call is TRBV4-3, the J call TRBJ2-3; D is perhaps TRBD1 or TRBD2 (5 bases each). Trimming left V 1 base short and J 2 bases short, with 13 bases between. Looked up from germline, CDR1 is LGHNA and CDR2 is YSLEER. This CDR3 comprises 16 residues. For the CDR3, the DNA is TGCGCCAGCAGCCAAGGGGCTCGAGGGGACACAGATACGCAGTATTTT. This codes for CASSQGARGDTDTQYF.

This clonotype showed up many times. V gene TRBV29-1 combines with J gene TRBJ2-1; perhaps TRBD1 as D (7 bases). Trimming shortened V by 6 bases and J by 4 bases, and 16 bases separated the two germline ends. Germline CDR1 reads SQVTM; CDR2 reads ANQGSEA. CDR3 size: 14 residues. The CDR3 spells CSVKEGAAYNEQFF. The CDR3 DNA reads TGCAGCGTAAAGGAGGGGGCAGCTTACAATGAGCAGTTCTTC.

The gene calls are TRBV3-1 and TRBJ2-1, with 9 nucleotides matching TRBD2. From germline, CDR1 is LGHDT and CDR2 YNNKEL (reference sequence). The CDR3 runs 17 residues. V gave up 5 bases and J gave up 8 bases; unmatched junction bases: 16. CDR3 DNA sequence: TGTGCCAGCAGCACCCTGAGAGCGGGAGGTGCTGCCCATGAGCAGTTCTTC. Its protein is CASSTLRAGGAAHEQFF.

Ten or more counts support this clonotype. The chain has TRBV4-3 and TRBJ2-5; 8 bases align to TRBD2. CDR3 length: 15 amino acids. V lost 1 base and J lost 2; bases outside the gene matches: 3. Germline CDR1 LGHNA, CDR2 YSLEER. CDR3 residues: CASSQGSGAQETQYF. The DNA for the CDR3 is TGCGCCAGCAGCCAAGGTAGCGGGGCTCAAGAGACCCAGTACTTC.

This clonotype was counted many times. The chain carries TRBV20-1 and TRBJ1-2, with unresolved D. The V end lost 1 base, the J end lost 3 bases, and 12 bases lay between the germline ends. The CDR3 has 14 residues. Germline V CDR1 and CDR2: DFQATT, SNEGSKA (reference sequence). The CDR3 spells CSARAPSADYGYTF. DNA of the CDR3: TGCAGTGCTAGAGCCCCTTCGGCGGACTATGGCTACACCTTC.

V gene TRBV4-3 combines with J gene TRBJ1-4, with D unclear. The CDR3 loop spans 16 amino acids. Germline loops: CDR1 LGHNA, CDR2 YSLEER. Trimming took off 3 bases at V and 0 bases at J, with 11 bases between the two ends. The CDR3 nucleotides read TGCGCCAGCAGCCAGGGCCTTGGTGCAACTAATGAAAAACTGTTTTTT. The encoded protein is CASSQGLGATNEKLFF.

This clonotype was picked up many times. The chain links TRBV5-5 to TRBJ2-7; TRBD2 aligns across 8 bases. Trimming cost V 4 bases and J 1 base; bases outside gene matches: 4. This CDR3 spans 14 amino acids. Germline values: CDR1 SGHKS, CDR2 YYEKEE (reference sequence). CDR3 residues: CASSPQRESYEQYF. CDR3 nucleotide sequence: TGTGCCAGCAGCCCTCAGCGGGAGTCCTACGAGCAGTACTTC.

This clonotype has ten or more counts. V gene TRBV7-2 combines with J gene TRBJ2-1; 13 positions match TRBD2. The V and J ends lost 5 bases and 9 bases, in that order; junction bases with no gene match: 10. The CDR3 extends over 16 amino acids. Per germline, CDR1 SGHTA and CDR2 FQGNSA. CDR3 nucleotides: TGTGCCAGCAGCACCCGACTAGCGGGAGGATCGGTTGAGCAGTTCTTC. Encoded protein: CASSTRLAGGSVEQFF. The full variable domain, completed using reference TRBV7-2 and TRBJ2-1, is GAGVSQSPSNKVTEKGKDVELRCDPISGHTALYWYRQSLGQGLEFLIYFQGNSAPDKSGLPSDRFSAERTGGSVSTLTIQRTQQEDSAVYLCASSTRLAGGSVEQFFGPGTRLTVL.

A few counts support this clonotype. The chain has TRBV7-9 and TRBJ2-1; D may be TRBD2 (6 bases). V lost 0 bases and J lost 1, with 13 bases in between. The V gene's germline CDR1 is SEHNR and CDR2 FQNEAQ (reference sequence). CDR3 length: 17 residues. CDR3 in amino acids: CASSLAGWGDSYNEQFF. In DNA, the CDR3 is TGTGCCAGCAGCTTAGCTGGTTGGGGGGATTCCTACAATGAGCAGTTCTTC.

The J gene is TRBJ2-7, the V gene TRBV20-1; D is possibly TRBD2 (5 bases). V lost 3 bases, J lost 3 bases, and 9 bases lay in between. CDR1 and CDR2 (germline): DFQATT, SNEGSKA (reference sequence). This CDR3 region has 12 residues. CDR3 sequence: CSASARGYEQYF. The CDR3 DNA reads TGCAGTGCTAGTGCTCGGGGCTACGAGCAGTACTTC.

The chain recombines TRBV30 with TRBJ1-1; 7 nucleotides agree with TRBD1. The CDR3 loop spans 12 amino acids. J lost 6 bases, V lost 4 bases, and 5 bases had no gene match. The germline CDR1 and CDR2 sequences are GTSNPN and SVGIG (reference sequence). The CDR3 DNA follows: TGTGCCTGGACCGGACAGGCCGCTGAAGCTTTCTTT. The encoded protein is CAWTGQAAEAFF.

This clonotype was counted at least ten times. The chain is built from TRBV12-3 or TRBV12-4 and TRBJ1-5; D is unresolved. V was clipped by 2 bases and J by 6 bases, with 11 bases between them. This CDR3 has 14 residues. The CDR3 sequence: CASSLMRQRQPQHF. As DNA, the CDR3 is TGTGCCAGCAGTTTAATGAGGCAGCGTCAGCCCCAGCATTTT.

Worth noting for this clonotype: A much larger clone is a single base away; this may be a read error. The J gene is TRBJ2-1, the V gene TRBV20-1; 7 bases line up with TRBD2. The CDR3 loop spans 18 amino acids. Germline CDR1 DFQATT, CDR2 SNEGSKA (reference sequence). V shed 0 bases and J 4 bases; nucleotides not matched to a gene: 15. The CDR3 here is CSARDHRGRVGGYNEQFF. The CDR3 coding sequence is TGCAGTGCTAGAGACCATAGAGGGAGGGTCGGAGGGTACAATGAGCAGTTCTTC.

This clonotype was counted between two and nine times. The chain employs TRBV27 and TRBJ2-7; the match to TRBD2 covers 7 bases. The V gene end was trimmed by 6 bases and the J gene end by 2 bases; junction bases not matched to a gene: 10. The CDR3 covers 15 residues. From germline, CDR1 is MNHEY and CDR2 SMNVEV (reference sequence). The CDR3 spells CASSSRAGKAYEQYF. CDR3 nucleotide sequence: TGTGCCAGCAGCTCACGAGCGGGAAAGGCCTACGAGCAGTACTTC.

This chain links TRBV13 with TRBJ2-3, with D perhaps assigned TRBD1 or TRBD2 (5 bases each). Germline V gene data show CDR1 as PRHDT and CDR2 as FYEKMQ (reference sequence). The CDR3 contains 13 residues. The V end lost 5 bases, the J end lost 4 bases, and 10 bases lay between the germline ends. CDR3 bases: TGTGCCAGCAGCGAGGGCAGGGCAGATACGCAGTATTTT. This gives the protein CASSEGRADTQYF.

On this clonotype itself: A much larger clone lies one base from this, so it may be a read error. Here the CDR3 omits its conserved ending phenylalanine or tryptophan, so a read error is the likely source. This chain links TRBV4-1 with TRBJ2-3; D is perhaps TRBD1 (5 bases). V lost 1 base, J lost 0 bases, and 14 bases lay in between. The germline CDR1 and CDR2 sequences are MGHRA and YSYEKL. The CDR3 spans 17 residues. CDR3 protein: CASSQAPFQGSTDTQYI. The CDR3 nucleotides read TGCGCCAGCAGCCAAGCCCCCTTTCAGGGTAGCACAGATACGCAGTATATT.

This clonotype came up many times. CDR3 in DNA: TGCAGTGCCTTACGTCCCTTTGATGCAGATACGCAGTATTTT. Residues: CSALRPFDADTQYF. The genes are TRBV20-1 and TRBJ2-3; no reliable D call. The CDR3 is 14 residues long. Germline V gene sequence: CDR1 DFQATT, CDR2 SNEGSKA (reference sequence). Trimming took off 6 bases at V and 4 bases at J, with 17 bases between the two ends.

This clonotype was seen many times. The gene calls are TRBV10-3 and TRBJ2-3, with D hard to call. With 3 bases removed from V and 0 bases from J, the gap between germline ends came to 13 bases. Germline V gene sequence: CDR1 ENHRY, CDR2 SYGVKD. This CDR3 is built from 16 residues. As DNA, the CDR3 is TGTGCCATCAGTGATATCCCAGAGACTAGCACAGATACGCAGTATTTT. As protein: CAISDIPETSTDTQYF.